This TCR beta chain appears in the sequencing data of a study of CD8 T cells in Susac syndrome. Reverse transcription of roughly 0.5 to 1 ug RNA was performed with random hexamers. One entry per CDR3 protein results from TCRdb running MiXCR on the immunoSEQ multiplex PCR reads. The sample has approximately 100,000 distinct CDR3 sequences, around 95% seen once. Trimming cost V 4 bases and J 10 bases; bases outside gene matches: 13. There are 14 residues in the CDR3. Germline assignment: CDR1 SGDLS and CDR2 YYNGEE. This TCR was recovered from a human donor in good health. The chain joins TRBV9 to TRBJ1-2; 7 bases agree with TRBD1. The material sequenced was CD4+ T cells from PBMCs. This CDR3 is CASSRRRDSSAYTF. The DNA for the CDR3 is TGTGCCAGCAGCCGAAGACGGGACAGCAGCGCCTACACCTTC.